This is a list of T cell receptor beta chains from one sample in a study of PD-1 blockade in classical Hodgkin lymphoma. Repertoires were generated with immunoSEQ multiplex PCR, while TCRdb's copy carries only in-frame clones and drops some. The profile shows around 92,000 clones, about 83% of them singletons. The starting material was peripheral blood mononuclear cells (PBMCs), obtained before the fourth cycle of nivolumab. Every receptor here comes from a human donor with classical Hodgkin lymphoma. Each CDR3 is given with its conserved first and last residue. Fields, in order: V gene, D gene, J gene, clone size, CDR3 protein, CDR3 DNA. D genes are given only for firm matches. The size of a clone is reported for some rows only, either as once, few or many, or as a class for expanded clones.

v_gene: TRBV6-5
d_gene: NA
j_gene: TRBJ2-7
abundance: NA
CDR3aa: CATTDRLYEQYF
CDR3nt: TGTGCCACCACGGACAGACTCTACGAGCAGTACTTC

v_gene: TRBV19
d_gene: NA
j_gene: TRBJ1-1
abundance: few
CDR3aa: CASSPRYRGANTEAFF
CDR3nt: TGTGCCAGTAGTCCGCGATACCGAGGGGCGAACACTGAAGCTTTCTTT

v_gene: TRBV2
d_gene: NA
j_gene: TRBJ2-5
abundance: NA
CDR3aa: CASMEGNGETQYF
CDR3nt: TGTGCCAGCATGGAGGGGAACGGGGAGACCCAGTACTTC

v_gene: TRBV11-2
d_gene: TRBD1
j_gene: TRBJ2-5
abundance: NA
CDR3aa: CASSLGQGTTETQYF
CDR3nt: TGTGCCAGCAGCTTAGGACAGGGGACGACGGAGACCCAGTACTTC

v_gene: TRBV7-8
d_gene: NA
j_gene: TRBJ2-1
abundance: NA
CDR3aa: CASSWGAGRSYNEQFF
CDR3nt: TGTGCCAGCAGCTGGGGGGCGGGGCGCTCCTACAATGAGCAGTTCTTC

v_gene: TRBV6-1
d_gene: NA
j_gene: TRBJ1-3
abundance: NA
CDR3aa: CASSESRSAGNTIYF
CDR3nt: TGTGCCAGCAGTGAATCAAGGTCTGCCGGAAACACCATATATTTT

v_gene: TRBV19
d_gene: NA
j_gene: TRBJ2-7
abundance: once
CDR3aa: CASSMGGQPTYEQYF
CDR3nt: TGTGCCAGTAGTATGGGGGGACAGCCTACCTACGAGCAGTACTTC

v_gene: TRBV30
d_gene: TRBD1
j_gene: TRBJ2-2
abundance: NA
CDR3aa: CAWSRRGGIGELFF
CDR3nt: TGTGCCTGGAGTCGAAGAGGGGGCATCGGGGAGCTGTTTTTT

v_gene: TRBV7-9
d_gene: TRBD1
j_gene: TRBJ1-1
abundance: NA
CDR3aa: CASSRGQGMSAFF
CDR3nt: TGTGCCAGCAGCCGGGGACAGGGTATGTCAGCTTTCTTT

v_gene: TRBV27
d_gene: TRBD2
j_gene: TRBJ2-1
abundance: NA
CDR3aa: CASSFDQRGDNEQFF
CDR3nt: TGTGCCAGCAGTTTCGACCAGCGGGGGGACAATGAGCAGTTCTTC

v_gene: TRBV10-3
d_gene: TRBD2
j_gene: TRBJ2-5
abundance: once
CDR3aa: CAISESGRSPETQYF
CDR3nt: TGTGCCATCAGCGAAAGCGGGAGGAGTCCAGAGACCCAGTACTTC

v_gene: TRBV11-1
d_gene: NA
j_gene: TRBJ2-1
abundance: NA
CDR3aa: CASGRLGNNEQFF
CDR3nt: TGTGCCAGCGGTCGGTTGGGAAACAATGAGCAGTTCTTC

v_gene: TRBV5-6
d_gene: NA
j_gene: TRBJ1-5
abundance: few
CDR3aa: CASSLRPNQPQHF
CDR3nt: TGTGCCAGCAGCTTGCGACCAAATCAGCCCCAGCATTTT

v_gene: TRBV7-6
d_gene: TRBD1
j_gene: TRBJ2-7
abundance: NA
CDR3aa: CASSRTGGEQYF
CDR3nt: TGTGCCAGCAGTCGGACAGGGGGCGAGCAGTACTTC

v_gene: TRBV19
d_gene: NA
j_gene: TRBJ2-1
abundance: NA
CDR3aa: CASSSLTQTGYNEQFF
CDR3nt: TGTGCCAGTAGTTCTTTAACCCAAACCGGGTACAATGAGCAGTTCTTC

v_gene: TRBV28
d_gene: NA
j_gene: TRBJ1-3
abundance: NA
CDR3aa: CASSPPPGNTIYF
CDR3nt: TGTGCCAGCAGTCCTCCCCCCGGAAACACCATATATTTT

v_gene: TRBV28
d_gene: TRBD2
j_gene: TRBJ2-2
abundance: NA
CDR3aa: CASSLADTGELFF
CDR3nt: TGTGCCAGCTCCCTAGCGGACACCGGGGAGCTGTTTTTT

v_gene: TRBV10-3
d_gene: NA
j_gene: TRBJ2-6
abundance: few
CDR3aa: CAISESGVGSSGANVLTF
CDR3nt: TGTGCCATCAGTGAGTCGGGGGTTGGATCCTCTGGGGCCAACGTCCTGACTTTC

v_gene: TRBV19
d_gene: NA
j_gene: TRBJ1-4
abundance: few
CDR3aa: CASSRGDLNEKLFF
CDR3nt: TGTGCCAGTAGTAGAGGGGACCTTAATGAAAAACTGTTTTTT

v_gene: TRBV5-4
d_gene: TRBD1
j_gene: TRBJ1-5
abundance: few
CDR3aa: CATHDRASNQPQHF
CDR3nt: TGTGCCACACACGACAGGGCTAGCAATCAGCCCCAGCATTTT

v_gene: TRBV30
d_gene: TRBD1
j_gene: TRBJ2-3
abundance: NA
CDR3aa: CAWSGGGTGFTDTQYF
CDR3nt: TGTGCCTGGAGTGGGGGTGGGACAGGGTTCACAGATACGCAGTATTTT

v_gene: TRBV5-1
d_gene: NA
j_gene: TRBJ1-1
abundance: NA
CDR3aa: CASSLDGLANTEAFF
CDR3nt: TGCGCCAGCAGCTTGGACGGACTAGCGAACACTGAAGCTTTCTTT

v_gene: TRBV5-1
d_gene: TRBD2
j_gene: TRBJ2-5
abundance: NA
CDR3aa: CASRRTSGSGGETQYF
CDR3nt: TGCGCCAGCCGCCGGACTAGCGGGAGCGGTGGTGAGACCCAGTACTTC

v_gene: TRBV5-1
d_gene: NA
j_gene: TRBJ1-4
abundance: once
CDR3aa: CASSLNRRANEKLFF
CDR3nt: TGCGCCAGCAGCTTGAATCGAAGGGCGAATGAAAAACTGTTTTTT

v_gene: TRBV29-1
d_gene: NA
j_gene: TRBJ2-3
abundance: NA
CDR3aa: CSVNQATDTQYF
CDR3nt: TGCAGCGTTAACCAGGCCACAGATACGCAGTATTTT

v_gene: TRBV7-8
d_gene: NA
j_gene: TRBJ2-7
abundance: NA
CDR3aa: CASSQRSSGPYEQYF
CDR3nt: TGTGCCAGCAGCCAACGGTCGAGCGGACCATACGAGCAGTACTTC

v_gene: TRBV19
d_gene: NA
j_gene: TRBJ2-6
abundance: NA
CDR3aa: CASSIGDGGANVLTF
CDR3nt: TGTGCCAGTAGTATAGGAGACGGTGGGGCCAACGTCCTGACTTTC

v_gene: TRBV6-1
d_gene: NA
j_gene: TRBJ2-1
abundance: few
CDR3aa: CASSEQARRLLF
CDR3nt: TGTGCCAGCAGTGAACAGGCGAGGAGGCTACTCTTC

v_gene: TRBV2
d_gene: TRBD1
j_gene: TRBJ1-2
abundance: NA
CDR3aa: CASSGDRDNYGYTF
CDR3nt: TGTGCCAGCAGTGGGGACAGGGATAACTATGGCTACACCTTC

v_gene: TRBV5-1
d_gene: NA
j_gene: TRBJ2-1
abundance: NA
CDR3aa: CASSLRTARDYNEQFF
CDR3nt: TGCGCCAGCAGCCTCCGGACAGCCAGAGACTACAATGAGCAGTTCTTC

v_gene: TRBV27
d_gene: TRBD1
j_gene: TRBJ1-2
abundance: NA
CDR3aa: CASSLGTGLGYTF
CDR3nt: TGTGCCAGCAGTTTAGGGACAGGGCTTGGCTACACCTTC

v_gene: TRBV9
d_gene: NA
j_gene: TRBJ2-3
abundance: NA
CDR3aa: CASSPRGTGGTDTQYF
CDR3nt: TGTGCCAGCAGCCCGCGGGGGACAGGTGGCACAGATACGCAGTATTTT

v_gene: TRBV27
d_gene: NA
j_gene: TRBJ1-1
abundance: few
CDR3aa: CASSLGGWTEAFF
CDR3nt: TGTGCCAGCAGTTTAGGGGGATGGACTGAAGCTTTCTTT

v_gene: TRBV6-5
d_gene: NA
j_gene: TRBJ2-5
abundance: NA
CDR3aa: CASSYMWTQYF
CDR3nt: TGTGCCAGCAGTTACATGTGGACCCAGTACTTC

v_gene: TRBV7-6
d_gene: TRBD2
j_gene: TRBJ2-1
abundance: NA
CDR3aa: CASSLGQLAGGNEQFF
CDR3nt: TGTGCCAGCAGCTTAGGACAACTAGCGGGGGGAAATGAGCAGTTCTTC

v_gene: TRBV10-3
d_gene: NA
j_gene: TRBJ1-1
abundance: NA
CDR3aa: CAISESIGAGTEAFF
CDR3nt: TGTGCCATCAGTGAGTCGATAGGGGCTGGCACTGAAGCTTTCTTT

v_gene: TRBV9
d_gene: NA
j_gene: TRBJ2-7
abundance: NA
CDR3aa: CASSVGVSSYEQYF
CDR3nt: TGTGCCAGCAGCGTAGGTGTTAGCTCCTACGAGCAGTACTTC

v_gene: TRBV7-2
d_gene: NA
j_gene: TRBJ1-2
abundance: NA
CDR3aa: CASSLGTSFGYTF
CDR3nt: TGTGCCAGCAGCTTAGGGACCTCATTTGGCTACACCTTC

v_gene: TRBV6-5
d_gene: NA
j_gene: TRBJ1-2
abundance: NA
CDR3aa: CASSYSRGGGYTF
CDR3nt: TGTGCCAGCAGTTACTCGAGGGGTGGTGGCTACACCTTC

v_gene: TRBV27
d_gene: NA
j_gene: TRBJ2-7
abundance: NA
CDR3aa: CASSRGSSYEQYF
CDR3nt: TGTGCCAGCTCCCGGGGCTCCTCCTACGAGCAGTACTTC

v_gene: TRBV10-2
d_gene: NA
j_gene: TRBJ2-1
abundance: NA
CDR3aa: CASSEGLYNEQFF
CDR3nt: TGCGCCAGCAGTGAGGGACTCTACAATGAGCAGTTCTTC

v_gene: TRBV29-1
d_gene: TRBD1
j_gene: TRBJ2-7
abundance: NA
CDR3aa: CSVRTGPLEQYF
CDR3nt: TGCAGCGTTCGGACAGGCCCGTTGGAGCAGTACTTC

v_gene: TRBV7-2
d_gene: TRBD2
j_gene: TRBJ2-3
abundance: NA
CDR3aa: CASSLDGRKDTQYF
CDR3nt: TGTGCCAGCAGCTTAGACGGGAGGAAGGATACGCAGTATTTT

v_gene: TRBV29-1
d_gene: TRBD1
j_gene: TRBJ2-5
abundance: NA
CDR3aa: CSVRTGEETQYF
CDR3nt: TGCAGCGTTAGGACAGGGGAAGAGACCCAGTACTTC

v_gene: TRBV30
d_gene: NA
j_gene: TRBJ1-1
abundance: NA
CDR3aa: CATDGEGAFF
CDR3nt: TGTGCCACCGACGGGGAAGGTGCTTTCTTT

v_gene: TRBV28
d_gene: NA
j_gene: TRBJ1-2
abundance: NA
CDR3aa: CASVEGGKGYGYTF
CDR3nt: TGTGCCAGCGTGGAGGGAGGGAAGGGTTATGGCTACACCTTC

v_gene: TRBV11-2
d_gene: TRBD2
j_gene: TRBJ2-1
abundance: once
CDR3aa: CASSLEARTSGRNEQFF
CDR3nt: TGTGCCAGCAGCTTAGAGGCGAGGACTAGCGGGAGGAATGAGCAGTTCTTC

v_gene: TRBV7-3
d_gene: TRBD1
j_gene: TRBJ1-2
abundance: NA
CDR3aa: CASSLGTGSYGYTF
CDR3nt: TGTGCCAGCAGCTTAGGGACAGGGAGTTATGGCTACACCTTC